These 17 T cell receptor beta chains were sequenced from one sample in a study of STAT5B mutations in CD4+ large granular lymphocyte leukemia. Clones were read by immunoSEQ multiplex PCR, and TCRdb kept only the in-frame ones, dropping some. This sample carries tens of thousands of clones, around four fifths of them seen once, and the ten largest clones take roughly 4.4%. Sequenced: CD4+ T cells from blood buffy coats. The receptors come from a human donor in good health.

This chain joins TRBV5-1 and TRBJ2-3; weak D call: TRBD2 (5 bases). Germline CDR1 reads SGHRS; CDR2 reads YFSETQ. V dropped 2 bases and J dropped 4 bases, with 20 bases sitting between them. The CDR3 sequence is 17 residues long. The CDR3 here is CASSFDQRGSPADTQYF. The CDR3 region has the DNA TGCGCCAGCAGCTTTGACCAGAGAGGGTCTCCCGCAGATACGCAGTATTTT. Based on the CDR3 plus reference TRBV5-1 and TRBJ2-3, the full variable domain is KAGVTQTPRYLIKTRGQQVTLSCSPISGHRSVSWYQQTPGQGLQFLFEYFSETQRNKGNFPGRFSGRQFSNSRSEMNVSTLELGDSALYLCASSFDQRGSPADTQYFGPGTRLTVL.

This chain joins TRBV7-9 and TRBJ2-5; D not certain. Matching the DNA end better, TRBJ2-7 makes the J call doubtful. CDR1 is SEHNR and CDR2 is FQNEAQ in the germline V gene (reference sequence). This CDR3 spans 14 amino acids. The CDR3 loop reads CASSPLVPPYEQYF. DNA of the CDR3: TGTGCCAGCAGCCCTCTCGTTCCCCCCTACGAGCAGTACTTC.

The table lists this clone with a few counts. The rearrangement links TRBV7-2 to TRBJ2-3; D is ambiguous. Germline V gives CDR1 SGHTA, CDR2 FQGNSA. Between the trimmed V and J ends, which lost 4 bases and 2 bases, there was a span of 4 bases. The CDR3 contains 12 residues. The DNA of the CDR3 is TGTGCCAGCAGCTCCTACACAGATACGCAGTATTTT. Its translation is CASSSYTDTQYF.

The rearrangement joins TRBV7-9 to TRBJ1-4; D perhaps matches TRBD1 (5 bases). CDR3 length: 14 residues. Trimming cost V 5 bases and J 8 bases, with 15 bases left between them. Germline CDR1 reads SEHNR; CDR2 reads FQNEAQ (reference sequence). The CDR3 region has the DNA TGTGCCAGCAGCCCCGGGACGCTGTGGGAAAAACTGTTTTTT. This sequence encodes CASSPGTLWEKLFF.

This chain connects TRBV2 to TRBJ2-7; 7 bases are a match to TRBD1. Germline CDR1 SNHLY, CDR2 FYNNEI. CDR3 length: 13 amino acids. Trimming cost V 4 bases and J 5 bases; bases outside gene matches: 5. CDR3 sequence reads: CASSAGQLNEQYF. CDR3 nucleotides: TGTGCCAGCAGTGCGGGACAGCTAAACGAGCAGTACTTC.

The rearrangement uses TRBV2 and TRBJ2-4; 13 bases map to TRBD2. This CDR3 spans 19 amino acids. Losses at the gene ends were 11 bases for V and 0 bases for J; bases not matched to a gene: 16. Germline CDR1 and CDR2: SNHLY and FYNNEI. The DNA of the CDR3 is TGTGCCGGCGGGGGGCCGGGACTAGCGGGGAGCCTAGCCAAAAACATTCAGTACTTC. This translates into CAGGGPGLAGSLAKNIQYF. The variable domain in full, completed from reference TRBV2 and TRBJ2-4, reads EPEVTQTPSHQVTQMGQEVILRCVPISNHLYFYWYRQILGQKVEFLVSFYNNEISEKSEIFDDQFSVERPDGSNFTLKIRSTKLEDSAMYFCAGGGPGLAGSLAKNIQYFGAGTRLSVL.

This clone was observed a few times. V and J are TRBV18 and TRBJ1-1; 7 bases map to TRBD1. Germline V gene sequence: CDR1 KGHSH, CDR2 LQKENI. J was trimmed by 3 bases and V by 5 bases; bases with no gene match: 6. CDR3 size: 14 residues. The CDR3 is CASSKGARDTEAFF. The CDR3 DNA is TGTGCCAGCTCAAAGGGGGCGAGAGACACTGAAGCTTTCTTT.

This chain joins TRBV4-2 and TRBJ1-1; D ambiguous. The CDR3 length is 12 residues. Between the trimmed V and J ends, which lost 4 bases and 6 bases, there was a span of 9 bases. Germline V gene sequence: CDR1 LGHNA, CDR2 YNFKEQ. The CDR3 spells CASSRERAEAFF. The CDR3 DNA is TGTGCCAGCAGCCGGGAACGGGCTGAAGCTTTCTTT.

The CDR3 sequence is CASSYSDRAEKLFF. The CDR3 DNA reads TGTGCCAGCAGTTACTCAGACAGGGCTGAAAAACTGTTTTTT. V usage is TRBV6-6 and J usage is TRBJ1-4; 7 nucleotides match TRBD1. CDR3 length: 14 amino acids. Germline values: CDR1 MNHNY, CDR2 SVGAGI (reference sequence). With V trimmed by 0 bases and J by 7 bases, 2 bases remained unmatched.

The chain has TRBV6-1 and TRBJ2-2; D possibly corresponds to TRBD1 (6 bases). Per the germline V gene, CDR1 is MNHNS and CDR2 is SASEGT. CDR3 size: 13 residues. Trimming removed 4 bases at V and 4 bases at J, with 7 bases between. This CDR3 reads CASSAGATGELFF. Written as DNA, the CDR3 is TGTGCCAGCAGTGCAGGGGCCACCGGGGAGCTGTTTTTT.

The V and J genes are TRBV5-4 and TRBJ2-1; the D gene is possibly TRBD1 (7 bases). Trimming took off 6 bases at V and 8 bases at J, with 21 bases between the two ends. CDR3 length: 15 residues. Germline V gene sequence: CDR1 SGHNT, CDR2 YYREEE (reference sequence). The CDR3 region is CASTKSQTGRYEQFF. CDR3 sequence (DNA): TGTGCCAGCACTAAGTCACAGACAGGGAGGTATGAGCAGTTCTTC.

The rearrangement joins TRBV6-5 to TRBJ2-1, with 8 bases aligning to TRBD1. V shed 5 bases, J shed 7 bases, and the junction held 10 bases outside the gene matches. The germline V gene encodes CDR1 MNHEY and CDR2 SVGAGI. This CDR3 is 15 amino acids long. The chain's CDR3 is CASSPRDRGGNEQFF. CDR3 sequence (DNA): TGTGCCAGCAGTCCCCGAGACAGGGGAGGTAATGAGCAGTTCTTC.

The chain carries TRBV30 and TRBJ1-5, with 8 bases that match TRBD1. CDR3 length: 16 residues. Germline loops: CDR1 GTSNPN, CDR2 SVGIG (reference sequence). V shed 6 bases and J 5 bases; nucleotides not matched to a gene: 15. Here the CDR3 DNA reads TGTGCCTGCCATGTAGGTAGTGGACAGGGCGATCAGCCCCAGCATTTT. This gives the protein CACHVGSGQGDQPQHF.

The V call is TRBV6-1, the J call TRBJ2-7; 7 bases are shared with TRBD2. The CDR3 contains 15 residues. V trimming: 8 bases; J trimming: 5 bases; junction bases outside the gene matches: 15. In germline, CDR1 is MNHNS, CDR2 SASEGT. The CDR3 is CASHLGGNPNHEQYF. The CDR3 coding sequence is TGTGCCAGCCACCTGGGAGGGAACCCGAACCACGAGCAGTACTTC.

The chain couples TRBV14 to TRBJ2-1; the match to TRBD2 covers 11 bases. Trimming cost V 4 bases and J 2 bases; bases outside gene matches: 4. This CDR3 region has 16 residues. Per germline, CDR1 SGHDN and CDR2 FVKESK. The CDR3 loop reads CASSPLAGGPYNEQFF. CDR3 DNA sequence: TGTGCCAGCAGCCCGTTAGCGGGAGGGCCCTACAATGAGCAGTTCTTC.

CDR3 residues: CASSSGTGSYNEQFF. Written as DNA, the CDR3 is TGTGCCAGCAGCAGCGGGACAGGCTCCTACAATGAGCAGTTCTTC. The V call is TRBV5-4, the J call TRBJ2-1, with D possibly TRBD1 on 8 matching bases. The germline gives CDR1 SGHNT, CDR2 YYREEE (reference sequence). This CDR3 comprises 15 residues. V gave up 4 bases and J gave up 0 bases, with 11 bases separating them.

The chain uses TRBV27 and TRBJ2-3, with TRBD1 identical over 8 bases. The CDR3 runs to 14 residues. In germline, CDR1 is MNHEY, CDR2 SMNVEV (reference sequence). The junction had 3 bases not matched to a gene; V was cut back by 6 bases and J by 1 base. The CDR3 sequence is CASSDRGGTDTQYF. The CDR3 DNA sequence: TGTGCCAGCAGCGACAGGGGAGGCACAGATACGCAGTATTTT.